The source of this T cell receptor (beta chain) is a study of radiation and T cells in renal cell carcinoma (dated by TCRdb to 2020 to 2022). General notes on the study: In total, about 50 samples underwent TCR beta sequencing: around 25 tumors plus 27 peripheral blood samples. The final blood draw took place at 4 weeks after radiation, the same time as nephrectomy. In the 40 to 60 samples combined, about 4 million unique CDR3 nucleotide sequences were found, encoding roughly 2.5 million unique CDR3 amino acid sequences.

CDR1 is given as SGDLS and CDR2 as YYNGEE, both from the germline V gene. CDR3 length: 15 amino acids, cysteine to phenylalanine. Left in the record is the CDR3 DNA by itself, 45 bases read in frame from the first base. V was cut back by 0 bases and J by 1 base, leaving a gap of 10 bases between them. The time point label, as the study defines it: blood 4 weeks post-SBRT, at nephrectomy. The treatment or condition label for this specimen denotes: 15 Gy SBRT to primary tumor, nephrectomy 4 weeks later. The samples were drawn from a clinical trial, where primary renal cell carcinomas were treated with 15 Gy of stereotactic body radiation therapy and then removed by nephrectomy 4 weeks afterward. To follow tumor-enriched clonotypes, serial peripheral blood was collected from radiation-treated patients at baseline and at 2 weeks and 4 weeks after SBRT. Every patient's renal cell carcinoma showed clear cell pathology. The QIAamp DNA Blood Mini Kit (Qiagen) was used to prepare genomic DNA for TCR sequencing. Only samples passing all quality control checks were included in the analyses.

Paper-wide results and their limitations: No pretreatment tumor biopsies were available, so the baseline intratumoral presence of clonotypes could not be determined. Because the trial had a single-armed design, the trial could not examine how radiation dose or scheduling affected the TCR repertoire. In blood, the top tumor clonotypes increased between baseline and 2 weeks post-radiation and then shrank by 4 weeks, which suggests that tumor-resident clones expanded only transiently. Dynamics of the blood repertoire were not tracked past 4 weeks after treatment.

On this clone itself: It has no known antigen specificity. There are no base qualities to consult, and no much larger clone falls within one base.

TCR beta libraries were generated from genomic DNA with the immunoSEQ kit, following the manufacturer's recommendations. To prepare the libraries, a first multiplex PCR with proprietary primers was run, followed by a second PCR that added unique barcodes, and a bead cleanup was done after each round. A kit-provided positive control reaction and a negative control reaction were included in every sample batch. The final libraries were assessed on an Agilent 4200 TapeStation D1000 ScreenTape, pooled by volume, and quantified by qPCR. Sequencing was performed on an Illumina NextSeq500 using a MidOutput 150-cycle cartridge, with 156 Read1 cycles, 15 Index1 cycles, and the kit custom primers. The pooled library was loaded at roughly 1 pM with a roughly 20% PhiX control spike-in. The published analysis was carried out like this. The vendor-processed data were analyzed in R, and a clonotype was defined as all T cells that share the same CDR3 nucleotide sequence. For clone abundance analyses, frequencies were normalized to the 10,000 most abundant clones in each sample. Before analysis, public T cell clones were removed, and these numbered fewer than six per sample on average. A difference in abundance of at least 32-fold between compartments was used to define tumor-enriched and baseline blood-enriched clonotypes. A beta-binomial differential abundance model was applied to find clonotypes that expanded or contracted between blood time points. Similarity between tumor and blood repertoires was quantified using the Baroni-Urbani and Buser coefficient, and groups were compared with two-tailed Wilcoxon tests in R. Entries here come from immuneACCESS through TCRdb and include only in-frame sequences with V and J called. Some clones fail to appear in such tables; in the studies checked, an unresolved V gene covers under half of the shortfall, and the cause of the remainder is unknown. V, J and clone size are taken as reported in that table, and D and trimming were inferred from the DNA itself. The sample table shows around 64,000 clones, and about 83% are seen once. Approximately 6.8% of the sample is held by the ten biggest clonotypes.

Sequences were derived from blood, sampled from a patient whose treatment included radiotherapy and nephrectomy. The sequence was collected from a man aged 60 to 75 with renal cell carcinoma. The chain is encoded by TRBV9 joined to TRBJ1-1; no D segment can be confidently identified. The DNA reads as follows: TGTGCCAGCAGCGTAGGGCAGGTAACGAACACTGAAGCTTTCTTT. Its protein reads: CASSVGQVTNTEAFF.